A single sample gave rise to the 11 T cell receptor beta chains below, sequenced in a study of blood T cell repertoires in COVID-19. The method was immunoSEQ multiplex PCR; TCRdb's version includes in-frame clones alone and lacks a portion of them. Of around 280,000 clones in the sample, 85% to 90% were seen once. Sample: peripheral blood. These receptor sequences come from a man aged 65-85 years with acute or convalescent COVID-19.

The CDR3: CASSYIQDRSLSPLHF. The CDR3 region has the DNA TGTGCCAGCAGTTACATTCAGGACAGATCTCTTTCACCCCTCCACTTT. This rearrangement joins TRBV6-2 or TRBV6-3 to TRBJ1-6, with TRBD1 as a possible D gene (6 bases). Germline CDR1 is MNHEY and CDR2 is SVGEGT. Trimming took off 2 bases at V and 9 bases at J, with 17 bases between the two ends. The CDR3 covers 16 residues.

V gene TRBV28 combines with J gene TRBJ1-5; weak D call: TRBD1 (5 bases). Germline V gene sequence: CDR1 MDHEN, CDR2 SYDVKM. This CDR3 spans 16 amino acids. V was cut by 5 bases and J by 5 bases, with 19 bases left in between. This CDR3 is CASSPPAGSGDQPQHF. The CDR3 coding sequence is TGTGCCAGCAGTCCCCCTGCAGGTTCGGGGGATCAGCCCCAGCATTTT.

This chain joins TRBV7-8 and TRBJ1-1; D not resolved. Germline V lookup: CDR1 SGHVS, CDR2 FQNEAQ. Trimming removed 1 base from V and 1 base from J, with 10 bases in between. This CDR3 is 15 amino acids long. The CDR3 sequence: CASSLGAGSNTEAFF. In DNA form, the CDR3 reads TGTGCCAGCAGCTTAGGCGCGGGATCGAACACTGAAGCTTTCTTT.

The V call is TRBV19, the J call TRBJ1-5; TRBD1 agrees at 11 bases. From germline, CDR1 is LNHDA and CDR2 SQIVND (reference sequence). The CDR3 is 19 residues long. J lost 6 bases, V lost 2 bases, and 15 bases had no gene match. CDR3 sequence reads: CASSIRTSAGQGVGQPQHF. In nucleotides, the CDR3 is TGTGCCAGTAGTATAAGGACGTCGGCGGGACAGGGGGTAGGTCAGCCCCAGCATTTT.

J is TRBJ2-7 and V is TRBV6-5; 7 positions match TRBD1. V shed 6 bases, J shed 3 bases, and the junction held 5 bases outside the gene matches. In germline, CDR1 is MNHEY, CDR2 SVGAGI. CDR3 size: 13 residues. In DNA form, the CDR3 reads TGTGCCAGCAGGACGGGACAGTTCTACGAGCAGTACTTC. This translates into CASRTGQFYEQYF.

The chain combines TRBV7-8 with TRBJ1-6; tentative D call: TRBD1 (6 bases). CDR1 and CDR2 from the germline V gene are SGHVS and FQNEAQ. V lost 5 bases to trimming and J lost 9 bases, with 11 bases between them. The CDR3 extends over 13 amino acids. CDR3 bases: TGTGCCAGCAGCCCTCCAGGGGTTTCACCCCTCCACTTT. Encoded protein: CASSPPGVSPLHF.

The V and J genes are TRBV19 and TRBJ2-2; a possible D gene is TRBD1 (6 bases). CDR1 is LNHDA, CDR2 SQIVND, per germline (reference sequence). The CDR3 length is 15 residues. V lost 2 bases, J lost 5 bases, and 12 bases lay in between. CDR3 DNA sequence: TGTGCCAGTAGTATATCCTGGCAGGGGACCGGGGAGCTGTTTTTT. This gives the protein CASSISWQGTGELFF.

This chain connects TRBV3-1 (or the pseudogene TRBV3-2) to TRBJ1-3; 8 bases fit TRBD1. Trimming at V came to 0 bases and at J to 4 bases, leaving 8 bases not matched to a gene. CDR1 and CDR2 (germline): LGHDT, YNNKEL (reference sequence). The CDR3 totals 17 residues. CDR3 bases: TGTGCCAGCAGCCAAGATGTAATAAACAGGGGGGGAAACACCATATATTTT. Its translation: CASSQDVINRGGNTIYF.

The chain carries TRBV4-3 and TRBJ1-2; D is uncertain. Germline assignment: CDR1 LGHNA and CDR2 YSLEER. Trimming removed 4 bases at V and 3 bases at J, with 18 bases between. This CDR3 is 16 amino acids long. Here the CDR3 reads CASSPGPGGPYYGYTF. The CDR3 nucleotides read TGCGCCAGCAGCCCCGGCCCAGGAGGTCCTTACTATGGCTACACCTTC.

The genes are TRBV5-6 and TRBJ1-6; tentative D call: TRBD1 (5 bases). This CDR3 has 16 residues. CDR1 and CDR2 from the germline V gene are SGHDT and YYEEEE. Trimming pared 2 bases from V and 7 bases from J, leaving 16 bases between. The CDR3 DNA is TGTGCCAGCAGCTTAAGACAGCCTGGATGGAATTCACCCCTCCACTTT. This codes for CASSLRQPGWNSPLHF.

V gene TRBV6-2 or TRBV6-3 combines with J gene TRBJ1-5; D unclear. This CDR3 spans 14 amino acids. Germline CDR1 and CDR2: MNHEY and SVGEGT. The V end lost 5 bases, the J end lost 2 bases, and 10 bases lay between the germline ends. Here the CDR3 reads CASSNPPGNQPQHF. DNA for the CDR3: TGTGCCAGCAGTAACCCCCCGGGCAATCAGCCCCAGCATTTT.